These 25 T cell receptor beta chains came from one sample sequenced in a study of blood T cell repertoires in COVID-19. The table came from immunoSEQ multiplex PCR; TCRdb's copy has only in-frame clones and leaves some out. Counted here are about 200,000 clones, 80% to 85% occurring once; the ten biggest clones make up 7% to 10%. Sequenced input: peripheral blood. These receptors were taken from a woman older than 75 with COVID-19, enrolled during active disease.

The chain combines TRBV5-4 with TRBJ2-5; the D gene is possibly TRBD2 (5 bases). Germline lookup yields CDR1 SGHNT and CDR2 YYREEE (reference sequence). V dropped 0 bases and J dropped 1 base, with 7 bases sitting between them. This CDR3 comprises 14 residues. The CDR3 nucleotides read TGTGCCAGCAGCTTGGGAGCGGTCCAAGAGACCCAGTACTTC. Its translation: CASSLGAVQETQYF.

The CDR3 coding sequence is TGTGCCATGTTTCCGGGACAGGTCACTAACTATGGCTACACCTTC. This translates into CAMFPGQVTNYGYTF. The chain uses TRBV5-4 and TRBJ1-2, with TRBD1 matching 8 bases. Trimming at V came to 9 bases and at J to 0 bases, leaving 10 bases not matched to a gene. CDR3 size: 15 residues. CDR1 and CDR2 from the germline V gene are SGHNT and YYREEE (reference sequence).

This clone turned up a few times. The rearrangement links TRBV15 to TRBJ1-2; no definite D call. CDR1 is LNHNV, CDR2 YYDKDF, per germline (reference sequence). The CDR3 length is 14 residues. Trimming shortened V by 0 bases and J by 4 bases, and 9 bases separated the two germline ends. Written as DNA, the CDR3 is TGTGCCACCAGCAGAGATTTCTCCCTCTATGGCTACACCTTC. It translates to CATSRDFSLYGYTF.

The chain has TRBV28 and TRBJ1-6, with 8 bases fitting TRBD1. From germline, CDR1 is MDHEN and CDR2 SYDVKM. The trim removed 6 bases at V and 9 bases at J, leaving 7 bases unmatched. The CDR3 contains 14 residues. CDR3 sequence reads: CASSWTGKGSPLHF. In nucleotides, the CDR3 is TGTGCCAGCAGCTGGACAGGGAAAGGTTCACCCCTCCACTTT.

The genes are TRBV5-5 and TRBJ2-7; TRBD1 agrees at 10 bases. J lost 3 bases, V lost 4 bases, and 7 bases had no gene match. The CDR3 consists of 15 residues. Germline CDR1 is SGHKS and CDR2 is YYEKEE (reference sequence). The DNA of the CDR3 is TGTGCCAGCAGCGGAGCCGGGACAGGGGTCTACGAGCAGTACTTC. The encoded protein is CASSGAGTGVYEQYF.

The chain is built from TRBV2 and TRBJ1-4; TRBD1 might be the D (6 bases). V lost 10 bases, J lost 8 bases, and 17 bases lay in between. The CDR3 has 13 amino acids. The V gene's germline CDR1 is SNHLY and CDR2 FYNNEI. CDR3 DNA sequence: TGTGCCACTAACAGGGTCTTAGGGGAAAAACTGTTTTTT. Translated, it gives CATNRVLGEKLFF.

V and J are TRBV11-2 and TRBJ1-1; D not resolved. CDR3 length: 13 amino acids. Germline values: CDR1 SGHAT, CDR2 FQNNGV. Between the trimmed V and J ends, which lost 7 bases and 10 bases, there was a span of 19 bases. DNA of the CDR3: TGTGCCAGCATAGGGTCCAGAGGGTATAGAGCTTTCTTT. It yields the protein CASIGSRGYRAFF.

V is TRBV5-1 and J is TRBJ1-1, with D perhaps TRBD1 (6 bases). Between the trimmed V and J ends, which lost 0 bases and 5 bases, there was a span of 11 bases. CDR3 length: 14 amino acids. CDR1 and CDR2 (germline): SGHRS, YFSETQ. For the CDR3, the DNA is TGCGCCAGCAGCTTGGAGGGGAGGGGGACTGAAGCTTTCTTT. Protein sequence: CASSLEGRGTEAFF.

The chain couples TRBV5-4 to TRBJ1-4, with 7 bases aligning to TRBD1. CDR3 length equals 14 residues. Germline-derived CDR1 and CDR2 are SGHNT and YYREEE (reference sequence). J was trimmed by 4 bases and V by 3 bases; bases with no gene match: 3. CDR3 bases: TGTGCCAGCAGCTCAGACAGGGTTAATGAAAAACTGTTTTTT. Translated: CASSSDRVNEKLFF.

This clone was found a few times. V is TRBV20-1 and J is TRBJ1-6; TRBD1 matches 9 bases. In germline, CDR1 is DFQATT, CDR2 SNEGSKA (reference sequence). The CDR3 contains 14 residues. V dropped 3 bases and J dropped 10; count of bases not matched to a gene: 7. The CDR3 here is CSASRDRVQSPLHF. Written as DNA, the CDR3 is TGCAGTGCTAGTCGGGACAGGGTTCAATCACCCCTCCACTTT.

The gene calls are TRBV3-1 (or the pseudogene TRBV3-2) and TRBJ1-2; TRBD1 agrees at 8 bases. Germline values: CDR1 LGHDT, CDR2 YNNKEL (reference sequence). Unmatched junction bases numbered 4, after V lost 2 bases and J lost 8 bases. The CDR3 has 13 residues. Here the CDR3 DNA reads TGTGCCAGCAGCCAACCAGGGGGCGCGGGCTACACCTTC. It is translated as CASSQPGGAGYTF.

The V call is TRBV11-3, the J call TRBJ1-1, with D unclear. The CDR3 is 13 amino acids. Trimming left V 2 bases short and J 1 base short, with 5 bases between. The germline CDR1 and CDR2 sequences are SGHNT and YENEEA. CDR3: CASSLLRNTEAFF. Here the CDR3 DNA reads TGTGCCAGCAGCTTACTCAGGAACACTGAAGCTTTCTTT.

V and J are TRBV4-1 and TRBJ2-3; D call uncertain. Germline values: CDR1 MGHRA, CDR2 YSYEKL. This CDR3 has 14 residues. V shed 1 base and J shed 6 bases, with 11 bases lying between them. Here the CDR3 reads CASSQVLLTDTQYF. The CDR3 coding sequence is TGCGCCAGCAGCCAAGTTTTACTTACGGATACGCAGTATTTT.

The chain uses TRBV9 and TRBJ2-1; TRBD2 matches 13 bases. CDR3 length equals 15 residues. Germline CDR1 reads SGDLS; CDR2 reads YYNGEE. Unmatched junction bases numbered 0, after V lost 2 bases and J lost 4 bases. The CDR3 spells CASSVGLAGYNEQFF. The CDR3 DNA reads as TGTGCCAGCAGCGTGGGACTAGCGGGGTACAATGAGCAGTTCTTC.

The genes are TRBV15 and TRBJ2-3; TRBD1 agrees at 9 bases. In germline, CDR1 is LNHNV, CDR2 YYDKDF (reference sequence). V was clipped by 5 bases and J by 5 bases; unmatched bases: 17. CDR3 length: 18 amino acids. CDR3 region: CATSWRPSGTGLGDTQYF. CDR3 bases: TGTGCCACCAGCTGGCGCCCATCCGGGACAGGGCTGGGAGATACGCAGTATTTT. Full variable domain (remainder filled in from reference TRBV15 and TRBJ2-3): DAMVIQNPRYQVTQFGKPVTLSCSQTLNHNVMYWYQQKSSQAPKLLFHYYDKDFNNEADTPDNFQSRRPNTSFCFLDIRSPGLGDTAMYLCATSWRPSGTGLGDTQYFGPGTRLTVL.

The V gene is TRBV3-1 (or the pseudogene TRBV3-2), the J gene TRBJ2-3; 7 positions match TRBD2. Germline CDR1 reads LGHDT; CDR2 reads YNNKEL (reference sequence). V gave up 3 bases and J gave up 1 base; unmatched junction bases: 7. CDR3 length equals 16 residues. CDR3 DNA sequence: TGTGCCAGCAGCCAGGCCTTGGGGGGGGGCACAGATACGCAGTATTTT. Amino acid sequence: CASSQALGGGTDTQYF.

J is TRBJ1-5 and V is TRBV18; D gene unclear. Trimming stripped 3 bases from V and 0 bases from J, with 9 bases between. Germline CDR1 KGHSH, CDR2 LQKENI. This CDR3 contains 15 residues. In DNA form, the CDR3 reads TGTGCCAGCTCACCGACGGGTGGTAGCAATCAGCCCCAGCATTTT. Translating it yields CASSPTGGSNQPQHF.

The chain is built from TRBV19 and TRBJ2-5; D might be TRBD2 (6 bases). The germline V gene has CDR1 LNHDA and CDR2 SQIVND (reference sequence). V was clipped by 5 bases and J by 2 bases, with 9 bases between them. This CDR3 spans 13 amino acids. The CDR3 DNA reads as TGTGCCAGTAGTTTCAGCGGGCAAGAGACCCAGTACTTC. Its translation is CASSFSGQETQYF.

CDR3 in amino acids: CASSQRLDEQYF. Here the CDR3 DNA reads TGTGCCAGCAGCCAACGGTTGGACGAGCAGTACTTC. The chain carries TRBV28 and TRBJ2-7; D not resolved. CDR3 size: 12 residues. V dropped 6 bases and J dropped 5 bases, with 11 bases sitting between them. In germline, CDR1 is MDHEN, CDR2 SYDVKM.

V gene TRBV7-2 combines with J gene TRBJ2-1; 8 positions match TRBD2. With V trimmed by 5 bases and J by 6 bases, 12 bases remained unmatched. The CDR3 extends over 16 amino acids. Germline V lookup: CDR1 SGHTA, CDR2 FQGNSA. CDR3 in amino acids: CASSALSGKRGNEQFF. The CDR3 DNA reads TGTGCCAGCAGCGCCCTTAGCGGGAAAAGGGGCAATGAGCAGTTCTTC.

This clone came up a few times. J is TRBJ1-2 and V is TRBV11-1, with D possibly matching TRBD1 (6 bases). Germline CDR1 and CDR2: SGHAT and FQDESV (reference sequence). V gave up 4 bases and J gave up 0 bases, with 9 bases separating them. The CDR3 sequence is 14 residues long. CDR3 loop: CASSSDSPNYGYTF. CDR3 DNA: TGTGCCAGCAGCTCGGACAGTCCTAACTATGGCTACACCTTC.

CDR3 bases: TGTGCCAGCAGTGAGGGGCTTGAAAGGGGCGGCTACACCTTC. It codes for CASSEGLERGGYTF. The chain uses TRBV2 and TRBJ1-2, with D tentatively TRBD1 (5 bases). The germline V and J ends were trimmed by 3 bases and 8 bases, with 16 bases remaining between them. CDR1 is SNHLY, CDR2 FYNNEI, per germline. This CDR3 is 14 amino acids long.

The sample holds one count of this clone. The rearrangement links TRBV27 to TRBJ2-3; a weak D match, TRBD2 (5 bases). Looked up from germline, CDR1 is MNHEY and CDR2 is SMNVEV (reference sequence). V lost 4 bases and J lost 12, with 20 bases in between. This CDR3 has 14 residues. The CDR3 protein is CASSWDGRAVPQYF. In nucleotides, the CDR3 is TGTGCCAGCAGTTGGGATGGGAGAGCTGTTCCCCAGTATTTT.

This chain links TRBV23-1 with TRBJ1-5; possible D gene TRBD1, 6 bases. TRBV23-1 is filed as an ORF, its function uncertain. Trimming removed 9 bases at V and 4 bases at J, with 22 bases between. The CDR3 is made up of 16 amino acids. The CDR3 protein is CARVQGGECRNQPQHF. The CDR3 region has the DNA TGCGCCAGAGTACAGGGTGGGGAATGTAGAAATCAGCCCCAGCATTTT.

Comment on this clone: Other DNA sequences from this sample encode an identical CDR3 as well. This chain links TRBV28 with TRBJ2-7; D is unresolved. V was pared by 7 bases and J by 0 bases, with 4 bases between. There are 11 residues in the CDR3. The germline CDR1 and CDR2 sequences are MDHEN and SYDVKM. CDR3 DNA sequence: TGTGCCAGCATCGGCTCCTACGAGCAGTACTTC. It yields the protein CASIGSYEQYF.